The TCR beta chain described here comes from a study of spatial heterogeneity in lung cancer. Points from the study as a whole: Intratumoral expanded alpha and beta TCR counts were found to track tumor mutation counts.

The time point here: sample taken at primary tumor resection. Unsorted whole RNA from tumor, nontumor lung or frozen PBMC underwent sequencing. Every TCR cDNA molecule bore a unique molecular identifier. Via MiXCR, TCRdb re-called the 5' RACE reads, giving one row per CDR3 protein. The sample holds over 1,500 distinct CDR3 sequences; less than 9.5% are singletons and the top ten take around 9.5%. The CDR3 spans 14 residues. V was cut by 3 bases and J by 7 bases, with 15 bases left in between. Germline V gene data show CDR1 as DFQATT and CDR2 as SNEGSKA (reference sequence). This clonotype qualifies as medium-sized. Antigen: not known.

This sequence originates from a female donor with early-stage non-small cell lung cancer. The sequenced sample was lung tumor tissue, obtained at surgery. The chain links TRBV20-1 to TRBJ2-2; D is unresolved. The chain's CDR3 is CSASQPGLGGELFF. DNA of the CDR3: TGCAGTGCTAGTCAACCCGGGTTGGGCGGGGAGCTGTTTTTT.